This record looks at one T cell receptor (beta chain) sequence and its context. This sample stems from a study of OX40 agonist ivuxolimab in advanced cancers. About the study: Patients were infused with ivuxolimab every 2 weeks at 0.01 to 10 mg/kg.

Germline trimming cut 0 bases from V and 5 bases from J; bases unmatched to any gene: 6. The CDR3 extends over 16 amino acids. Germline values: CDR1 SGDLS, CDR2 YYNGEE. Sequenced by immunoSEQ multiplex PCR; TCRdb stores in-frame clones only, minus some. In the table there are some 81,000 clones, 85% of which are singletons. The source was CD4+ or CD8+ T cells sorted from blood, collected in a trial of the OX40 agonist ivuxolimab. V usage is TRBV9 and J usage is TRBJ2-5, with 11 positions matching TRBD2. The TCR was taken from an adult with an advanced solid tumor such as melanoma, head and neck, liver or kidney cancer. DNA for the CDR3: TGTGCCAGCAGCGTAGATAGCGGGGGGGTTTTGGAGACCCAGTACTTC. It encodes CASSVDSGGVLETQYF.